These 28 T cell receptor beta chains share one sample of origin, sequenced in a study of blood T cell repertoires in COVID-19. Assay used: immunoSEQ multiplex PCR; TCRdb lists only in-frame clones, some missing. In the table there are hundreds of thousands of clones, about 91% of which are singletons. The sample comprised peripheral blood. The receptors here all came from a woman aged 25 to 39 who had recovered from COVID-19.

The V and J genes are TRBV18 and TRBJ1-1; 10 nucleotides line up with TRBD1. The ends lost 6 bases at V and 1 base at J; junction bases unmatched: 11. From germline, CDR1 is KGHSH and CDR2 LQKENI. The CDR3 has 17 residues. CDR3 amino acids: CASSQYRTGGKNTEAFF. The CDR3 DNA sequence: TGTGCCAGCTCCCAATACCGGACAGGGGGTAAGAACACTGAAGCTTTCTTT.

This clone has just a few counts. This chain links TRBV25-1 with TRBJ2-2; TRBD2 agrees at 7 bases. CDR3 size: 13 residues. V trimming: 4 bases; J trimming: 5 bases; junction bases outside the gene matches: 1. In germline, CDR1 is MGHDK, CDR2 SYGVNS. The CDR3 sequence: CASSGGGTGELFF. Written as DNA, the CDR3 is TGTGCCAGCAGTGGGGGGGGAACCGGGGAGCTGTTTTTT.

This clone appeared a single time. J is TRBJ1-2 and V is TRBV15, with 8 bases identical to TRBD1. V gave up 0 bases and J gave up 5 bases; unmatched junction bases: 2. CDR3 length: 14 amino acids. Per germline, CDR1 LNHNV and CDR2 YYDKDF (reference sequence). CDR3 in amino acids: CATSRERTGYGYTF. CDR3 nucleotides: TGTGCCACCAGCAGAGAACGGACAGGGTATGGCTACACCTTC.

J is TRBJ1-1 and V is TRBV18, with D tentatively TRBD1 (5 bases). The V gene lost 3 bases and the J gene lost 0 bases, with 11 bases spanning the gap. In germline, CDR1 is KGHSH, CDR2 LQKENI. The CDR3 covers 15 residues. The CDR3 region is CASSPRQGMNTEAFF. In DNA, the CDR3 is TGTGCCAGCTCACCTCGTCAGGGTATGAACACTGAAGCTTTCTTT.

The chain is built from TRBV11-1 and TRBJ1-2, with 8 bases that match TRBD1. The CDR3 is 14 amino acids. Germline lookup yields CDR1 SGHAT and CDR2 FQDESV (reference sequence). V was clipped by 1 base and J by 4 bases; unmatched bases: 2. The CDR3 region has the DNA TGTGCCAGCAGCTTAGGACAGGGGCCCTATGGCTACACCTTC. Its protein is CASSLGQGPYGYTF.

The chain uses TRBV30 and TRBJ1-1; no reliable D call. Trimming cost V 1 base and J 1 base, with 7 bases left between them. Germline V gene lookup returns CDR1 GTSNPN and CDR2 SVGIG (reference sequence). The length of the CDR3 is 13 residues. This chain's CDR3 is CAWSEAGNTEAFF. The CDR3 bases are TGTGCCTGGAGTGAGGCAGGGAACACTGAAGCTTTCTTT.

The genes are TRBV6-5 and TRBJ1-1; possible D gene TRBD1, 5 bases. Trimming pared 7 bases from V and 1 base from J, leaving 16 bases between. Germline V CDR1 and CDR2: MNHEY, SVGAGI. This CDR3 is built from 15 residues. The CDR3 bases are TGTGCCAGCATAGGGGCCAGGGTGGGGAACACTGAAGCTTTCTTT. Translation: CASIGARVGNTEAFF.

V usage is TRBV14 and J usage is TRBJ2-5; D may be TRBD1 (5 bases). The CDR3 is 14 amino acids. Between the trimmed V and J ends, which lost 1 base and 6 bases, there was a span of 12 bases. Looked up from germline, CDR1 is SGHDN and CDR2 is FVKESK. The CDR3 sequence is CASSQVGPEKTQYF. CDR3 nucleotide sequence: TGTGCCAGCAGCCAAGTGGGGCCGGAGAAGACCCAGTACTTC. Full variable domain (outside the CDR3, taken from reference TRBV14 and TRBJ2-5): EAGVTQFPSHSVIEKGQTVTLRCDPISGHDNLYWYRRVMGKEIKFLLHFVKESKQDESGMPNNRFLAERTGGTYSTLKVQPAELEDSGVYFCASSQVGPEKTQYFGPGTRLLVL.

The rearrangement joins TRBV9 to TRBJ2-1, with a tentative D call TRBD2 (5 bases). The germline gives CDR1 SGDLS, CDR2 YYNGEE. V shed 1 base and J shed 9 bases, with 17 bases lying between them. There are 15 residues in the CDR3. The CDR3 protein is CASSVIGGFAGEQFF. CDR3 in DNA: TGTGCCAGCAGCGTAATAGGAGGTTTCGCCGGTGAGCAGTTCTTC. The full variable domain, with the rest looked up from reference TRBV9 and TRBJ2-1, is DSGVTQTPKHLITATGQRVTLRCSPRSGDLSVYWYQQSLDQGLQFLIQYYNGEERAKGNILERFSAQQFPDLHSELNLSSLELGDSALYFCASSVIGGFAGEQFFGPGTRLTVL.

The V gene is TRBV6-5, the J gene TRBJ2-5, with D tentatively TRBD2 (7 bases). From germline, CDR1 is MNHEY and CDR2 SVGAGI. Trimming took off 3 bases at V and 5 bases at J, with 16 bases between the two ends. CDR3 length equals 15 residues. The chain's CDR3 is CASSYGRGALETQYF. Here the CDR3 DNA reads TGTGCCAGCAGTTATGGTCGGGGGGCCTTGGAGACCCAGTACTTC.

The V call is TRBV7-2, the J call TRBJ1-2; D is undetermined. Germline CDR1 and CDR2: SGHTA and FQGNSA. CDR3 size: 13 residues. Trimming took 4 bases from V and 3 from J, leaving 9 bases between them. Here the CDR3 DNA reads TGTGCCAGCAGCTCGGGTCTTCACTATGGCTACACCTTC. Its protein product is CASSSGLHYGYTF.

The rearrangement joins TRBV10-3 to TRBJ1-5; D is ambiguous. V dropped 4 bases and J dropped 7 bases, with 14 bases sitting between them. The CDR3 length is 14 residues. Looked up from germline, CDR1 is ENHRY and CDR2 is SYGVKD. The DNA for the CDR3 is TGTGCCATCAGTGGAGGATGGCCGGAACAGCCCCAGCATTTT. Its protein is CAISGGWPEQPQHF.

The chain has TRBV6-2 or TRBV6-3 and TRBJ1-1, with D possibly being TRBD1 (5 bases). This CDR3 comprises 16 residues. CDR1 is MNHEY, CDR2 SVGEGT, per germline. The V end lost 2 bases, the J end lost 2 bases, and 15 bases lay between the germline ends. Here the CDR3 DNA reads TGTGCCAGCAGTTACGGGGCGAGCTGGTTAAACACTGAAGCTTTCTTT. It specifies CASSYGASWLNTEAFF.

The chain joins TRBV5-6 to TRBJ1-5, with D tentatively TRBD1 (6 bases). CDR1 SGHDT and CDR2 YYEEEE come from the germline V gene. This CDR3 has 16 residues. The V end was cut by 4 bases, the J end by 4 bases, with 18 bases between. Here the CDR3 DNA reads TGTGCCAGCAGCGTCTCCGGGACACCGACAAATCAGCCCCAGCATTTT. Translated, it gives CASSVSGTPTNQPQHF.

V gene TRBV24-1 combines with J gene TRBJ2-3; perhaps TRBD2 as D (5 bases). V lost 9 bases and J lost 2, with 14 bases in between. Germline V gene lookup returns CDR1 KGHDR and CDR2 SFDVKD. The CDR3 is made up of 14 amino acids. The CDR3 sequence is CATRPRGSTDTQYF. In DNA, the CDR3 is TGTGCCACCCGCCCTCGAGGGTCCACAGATACGCAGTATTTT.

The chain couples TRBV30 to TRBJ1-2; 7 bases match TRBD1. V dropped 4 bases and J dropped 0; count of bases not matched to a gene: 2. Germline CDR1 and CDR2: GTSNPN and SVGIG (reference sequence). The CDR3 is 13 amino acids. CDR3 DNA sequence: TGTGCCTGGAAGACAGGGTCTAACTATGGCTACACCTTC. Translated, it gives CAWKTGSNYGYTF.

The V gene is TRBV5-1, the J gene TRBJ2-5; TRBD2 matches at 8 bases. Germline CDR1 reads SGHRS; CDR2 reads YFSETQ. The CDR3 has 14 amino acids. V gave up 4 bases and J gave up 2 bases; unmatched junction bases: 4. The CDR3 bases are TGCGCCAGCAGCACGCGGGGGGATCAAGAGACCCAGTACTTC. Amino acid sequence: CASSTRGDQETQYF.

This clone was found many times. The CDR3 DNA follows: TGTGCCAGCAGTTACCGGACAGCTACAAATGAAAAACTGTTTTTT. Translation: CASSYRTATNEKLFF. This chain connects TRBV6-5 to TRBJ1-4; D is perhaps TRBD1 (6 bases). The CDR3 is made up of 15 amino acids. V was trimmed by 2 bases and J by 5 bases, leaving 12 bases between them. The germline V gene encodes CDR1 MNHEY and CDR2 SVGAGI.

This CDR3 is CASSALAGNNNEQFF. CDR3 nucleotides: TGTGCCAGTAGTGCCTTAGCGGGGAACAACAATGAGCAGTTCTTC. V and J are TRBV19 and TRBJ2-1; 8 bases align to TRBD2. The CDR3 runs 15 residues. Germline-derived CDR1 and CDR2 are LNHDA and SQIVND (reference sequence). The V gene end was trimmed by 5 bases and the J gene end by 5 bases; junction bases not matched to a gene: 8.

The chain links TRBV4-1 to TRBJ2-5; no definite D call. Germline lookup yields CDR1 MGHRA and CDR2 YSYEKL. V was trimmed by 0 bases and J by 5 bases, leaving 10 bases between them. CDR3 size: 14 residues. CDR3 nucleotides: TGCGCCAGCAGCCAAGACGCACGACTCGAGACCCAGTACTTC. Protein sequence: CASSQDARLETQYF.

This chain joins TRBV7-3 and TRBJ2-5; D is uncertain. Germline CDR1 and CDR2: SGHTA and FQGTGA. CDR3 length equals 13 residues. Trimming took off 2 bases at V and 3 bases at J, with 7 bases between the two ends. Written as DNA, the CDR3 is TGTGCCAGCAGCTTACGTCGGGAAGAGACCCAGTACTTC. Protein: CASSLRREETQYF.

For this clone: This CDR3 is also generated by other DNA sequences in the sample. This chain links TRBV9 with TRBJ2-5, with 11 bases fitting TRBD1. There are 14 residues in the CDR3. J lost 4 bases, V lost 2 bases, and 1 base had no gene match. Germline V CDR1 and CDR2: SGDLS, YYNGEE. CDR3 region: CASSVGQGGETQYF. CDR3 bases: TGTGCCAGCAGCGTGGGACAGGGGGGAGAGACCCAGTACTTC. Full variable domain (missing parts from reference TRBV9 and TRBJ2-5): DSGVTQTPKHLITATGQRVTLRCSPRSGDLSVYWYQQSLDQGLQFLIQYYNGEERAKGNILERFSAQQFPDLHSELNLSSLELGDSALYFCASSVGQGGETQYFGPGTRLLVL.

The chain links TRBV12-3 or TRBV12-4 to TRBJ1-6; maybe TRBD1 (5 bases). This CDR3 is built from 13 residues. Trimming removed 7 bases from V and 10 bases from J, with 14 bases in between. The CDR3 nucleotides are TGTGCCAGCACTGACCCCCAGGGCTCACCCCTCCACTTT. Translation gives CASTDPQGSPLHF.

This clone has only a few counts. The conserved phenylalanine or tryptophan is not found at the CDR3 terminus, so this likely reflects a read error. The DNA is left out, because the CDR3 cannot be placed on it with certainty; the CDR3 is given as TCRdb lists it. This chain links TRBV7-3 with TRBJ1-5; TRBD1, the D gene given by the table, was not confirmed from the DNA. Germline assignment: CDR1 SGHTA and CDR2 FQGTGA. From its first to its last residue, the CDR3 has 11 amino acids. CDR3: CASTPRDRAFL.

V is TRBV30 and J is TRBJ2-7; weak D call: TRBD1 (5 bases). This CDR3 region has 11 residues. Germline lookup yields CDR1 GTSNPN and CDR2 SVGIG (reference sequence). The ends were cut back, 4 bases at V and 3 bases at J, with 7 bases in the middle. The CDR3 sequence is CAWKGDYEQYF. The CDR3, as DNA: TGTGCCTGGAAAGGGGACTACGAGCAGTACTTC.

The rearrangement joins TRBV5-5 to TRBJ2-7; 8 nucleotides line up with TRBD1. V dropped 6 bases and J dropped 2; count of bases not matched to a gene: 7. Germline CDR1 SGHKS, CDR2 YYEKEE (reference sequence). This CDR3 contains 14 residues. CDR3 amino acids: CASTYLGQAYEQYF. The DNA of the CDR3 is TGTGCCAGCACTTATCTGGGACAGGCCTACGAGCAGTACTTC.

The V call is TRBV27, the J call TRBJ1-6; D perhaps matches TRBD1 (6 bases). V lost 5 bases, J lost 8 bases, and 13 bases lay in between. CDR3 size: 14 residues. Germline CDR1 is MNHEY and CDR2 is SMNVEV (reference sequence). CDR3 nucleotide sequence: TGTGCCAGCAGTCGTACAGGGATAGATTCACCCCTCCACTTT. Translation: CASSRTGIDSPLHF.

The V call is TRBV28, the J call TRBJ1-4, with D unclear. The germline V and J ends were trimmed by 2 bases and 7 bases, with 8 bases remaining between them. Germline CDR1 and CDR2: MDHEN and SYDVKM. The length of the CDR3 is 13 residues. The CDR3 DNA is TGTGCCAGCAGTTTAAGGACTCCTGAAAAACTGTTTTTT. It is translated as CASSLRTPEKLFF.